This T cell receptor beta chain appears in the sequencing data of a study of cytomegalovirus exposure and HLA in healthy donors (dated by TCRdb to between 2016 and 2019). For the wider study: According to a later analysis, one platform produced both the 120 validation repertoires and the 670 or so repertoires of the first cohort. The study aimed to test whether signatures of past pathogen exposure could be identified by cataloging public T cell receptors. Along with the approximately 670-subject first cohort, a separate validation cohort of some 130 different subjects was used. High-throughput TCR immunosequencing, statistical association of individual TCRs with disease status, and machine learning were combined to predict cytomegalovirus infection status. Findings and caveats that apply to the study as a whole: Across donors, most TCR sequences were observed very rarely, whereas some public TCRs were present in many individuals. In both the original and validation cohorts, the classifier was reported to diagnose cytomegalovirus status with high specificity and sensitivity. Of the cluster scores, roughly 95% were above 0 in a later analysis, which found that TCRs clustered in the first cohort also tended to co-occur in the approximately 120 validation repertoires. In the study, some 160 TCR beta chains were listed as associated with cytomegalovirus. In vitro tests confirmed that a few of the cytomegalovirus-associated TCR beta chains recognize cytomegalovirus antigens. The validation cohort had no HLA typing available for a later analysis, so co-occurrence within that cohort was assessed over all 120 repertoires. It was suggested by the authors that the approach could potentially be generalized to other disease states and immunological phenotypes.

The library was obtained by the immunoSEQ multiplex PCR assay. Processing in the source paper ran as follows. A statistical classification framework was built for diagnosing cytomegalovirus status from the catalog of TCR beta chain sequences. The clones in this table, taken by TCRdb from immuneACCESS, are in-frame only. Not every clone is retained; where verified, under half of the shortfall comes from an unresolved V gene, and the cause of the rest is unknown. V and J calls and clone size follow that table, whereas D and trimming were derived from the DNA. Recorded for this sample are some 140,000 clones; 70% to 85% of them occurred a single time. The top ten constitute 25% to 30% of the sample. The donors were included in the validation cohort of approximately 130 subjects, a group kept apart from the approximately 700-subject first cohort. The CDR3, cysteine through phenylalanine, is 17 amino acids long. The only DNA kept is the CDR3, 51 bases in frame from the first base. Ends trimmed: V by 2 bases, J by 2 bases; bases unmatched to a gene: 9. According to the germline V gene, CDR1 reads SGHTA and CDR2 reads FQGTGA.

This clone was observed once. Its antigen remains unidentified. No qualities accompany the bases; no much larger clone lies one base away. The TCR originated in a man under 40 in good health and CMV-seropositive. Specimen: PBMCs. The chain was built from TRBV7-3 and TRBJ2-1; a stretch of 7 junction bases matches TRBD2. The DNA sequence is TGTGCCAGCAGCTTACTTCCGGCTAGCGGCCCCTACAATGAGCAGTTCTTC. The translation is CASSLLPASGPYNEQFF.